This T cell receptor beta chain was found in a study of Ad26.COV2.S vaccination and SARS-CoV-2 variants. General study points: Recipients given vaccine exceeded placebo recipients in spike-specific TCR breadth. Reported findings describe substantial breadth in spike-specific CD8+ and CD4+ T cell responses following vaccination.

Germline-derived CDR1 and CDR2 are SGHTA and FQGNSA. Between the trimmed V and J ends, which lost 1 base and 7 bases, there was a span of 13 bases. CDR3 length equals 15 residues. Regarding this clone: Its specificity is unknown.

Repertoires were generated with immunoSEQ multiplex PCR, while TCRdb's copy carries only in-frame clones and drops some. The sample comprises more than 300,000 clones, 86% of which are singletons, and more than 1.5% rests with the top ten. Regarding treatment: around 19 received Ad26.COV2.S at low or high dose, single or two shots; roughly five received placebo; per-sample allocation not given. The samples date from day 63 after the first vaccine or placebo injection. This Boston cohort included adults aged 18-55 years. SARS-CoV-2 spike from the Wuhan strain was encoded by the vaccine, an Ad26 vector.

This sample comprised peripheral blood, obtained in a trial of Ad26.COV2.S vaccine versus placebo. The chain links TRBV7-2 to TRBJ1-4, with D perhaps matching TRBD1 (5 bases). The origin of this receptor is a person between 18 and 59 years old who received the Ad26.COV2.S COVID-19 vaccine or a placebo. CDR3 bases: TGTGCCAGCAGCTTAGGGGACGGCGAGGGTGAAAAACTGTTTTTT. Its translation: CASSLGDGEGEKLFF.